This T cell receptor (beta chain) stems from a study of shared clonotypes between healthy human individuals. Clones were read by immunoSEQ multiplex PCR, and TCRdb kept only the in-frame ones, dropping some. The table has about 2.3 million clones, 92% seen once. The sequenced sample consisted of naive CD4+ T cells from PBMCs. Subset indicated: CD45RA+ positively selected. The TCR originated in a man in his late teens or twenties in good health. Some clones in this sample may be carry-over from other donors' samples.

CDR3: CASSPGPRFGYEQYF. In DNA form, the CDR3 reads TGTGCCAGCAGCCCAGGACCACGATTTGGCTACGAGCAGTACTTC. The J gene is TRBJ2-7, the V gene TRBV7-2; D unclear. V lost 5 bases, J lost 3 bases, and 17 bases lay in between. The length of the CDR3 is 15 residues. Per the germline V gene, CDR1 is SGHTA and CDR2 is FQGNSA.